These 24 T cell receptor beta chains were sequenced from one sample in a study of control samples from healthy donors and cancer patients (dated by TCRdb to between 2020 and 2021). The method was the immunoSEQ multiplex PCR assay. The table was pulled from immuneACCESS by TCRdb, which kept in-frame rearrangements only. Such tables lose some clones; where checked, under half of the loss comes from unresolved V genes, and the rest has no known cause. Within this sample are around 130,000 clones, with roughly 88% of them counted one time only. The top ten constitute around 3% of the sample. Material: blood. The source of these receptors is a man between 50 and 59 years old in good health.

This rearrangement joins TRBV25-1 to TRBJ1-5, with 8 bases aligning to TRBD1. The CDR3 extends over 15 amino acids. Germline loops: CDR1 MGHDK, CDR2 SYGVNS. With 4 bases clipped from V and 5 bases from J, the junction kept 7 bases outside the gene matches. The CDR3 nucleotides are TGTGCCAGCAGTGGCGGACAGGGCGTCGATCAGCCCCAGCATTTT. The encoded protein is CASSGGQGVDQPQHF.

A single count supports this clone. This CDR3 reads CASTVQGRVSGANVLTF. The CDR3 region has the DNA TGTGCCTCCACGGTACAGGGGAGGGTATCAGGGGCCAACGTCCTGACTTTC. The rearrangement links TRBV30 to TRBJ2-6, with D perhaps matching TRBD1 or TRBD2 (7 bases each). The CDR3 is 17 residues long. CDR1 GTSNPN and CDR2 SVGIG come from the germline V gene (reference sequence). V was trimmed by 7 bases and J by 4 bases, leaving 23 bases between them. The full variable domain, rest sourced from reference TRBV30 and TRBJ2-6, is SQTIHQWPATLVQPVGSPLSLECTVEGTSNPNLYWYRQAAGRGLQLLFYSVGIGQISSEVPQNLSASRPQDRQFILSSKKLLLSDSGFYLCASTVQGRVSGANVLTFGAGSRLTVL.

The V call is TRBV18, the J call TRBJ2-7; 8 nucleotides agree with TRBD1. CDR1 is KGHSH and CDR2 is LQKENI in the germline V gene. V lost 3 bases, J lost 4 bases, and 14 bases stayed unmatched. The CDR3 extends over 17 amino acids. The CDR3 DNA reads as TGTGCCAGCTCACCGGTTCTAGCGAGACAGGGGACGTACGAGCAGTACTTC. Its protein is CASSPVLARQGTYEQYF.

In regard to this clone: The identical CDR3 is also encoded by other nucleotide sequences in the sample. The chain employs TRBV7-3 and TRBJ1-6, with D hard to call. V lost 0 bases, J lost 7 bases, and 7 bases lay in between. Germline V gene lookup returns CDR1 SGHTA and CDR2 FQGTGA. The CDR3 length is 14 residues. Here the CDR3 DNA reads TGTGCCAGCAGCTTAACGCCGGGCAATTCACCCCTCCACTTT. This gives the protein CASSLTPGNSPLHF.

The rearrangement uses TRBV2 and TRBJ1-5; D is ambiguous. The V end was cut by 7 bases, the J end by 1 base, with 8 bases between. Per the germline V gene, CDR1 is SNHLY and CDR2 is FYNNEI. This CDR3 has 13 amino acids. In DNA form, the CDR3 reads TGTGCCAGCATGTGGGAAAGCAATCAGCCCCAGCATTTT. Protein product: CASMWESNQPQHF.

J is TRBJ2-7 and V is TRBV3-1 (or the pseudogene TRBV3-2); 9 nucleotides line up with TRBD1. CDR1 LGHDT and CDR2 YNNKEL come from the germline V gene (reference sequence). V dropped 0 bases and J dropped 9; count of bases not matched to a gene: 6. The CDR3 spans 14 residues. CDR3 DNA sequence: TGTGCCAGCAGCCAAGAGGGACAGGGTAGGGGGCAGTACTTC. As protein: CASSQEGQGRGQYF.

The genes are TRBV4-1 and TRBJ2-5, with D perhaps matching TRBD2 (5 bases). The CDR3 runs to 14 residues. The V gene's germline CDR1 is MGHRA and CDR2 YSYEKL. Trimming removed 0 bases at V and 6 bases at J, with 11 bases between. The CDR3 spells CASSQEDFEKTQYF. The CDR3 bases are TGCGCCAGCAGCCAAGAGGACTTTGAAAAGACCCAGTACTTC.

This sequence joins TRBV2 and TRBJ2-1, with a possible D match to TRBD1 (5 bases). The CDR3 has 14 residues. Looked up from germline, CDR1 is SNHLY and CDR2 is FYNNEI. The V gene lost 8 bases and the J gene lost 2 bases, with 13 bases spanning the gap. The CDR3 nucleotides read TGTGCCAGCCGTGGGGCAGGAACCTACAATGAGCAGTTCTTC. This sequence encodes CASRGAGTYNEQFF.

This rearrangement joins TRBV5-6 to TRBJ2-7, with TRBD2 as a possible D gene (5 bases). The CDR3 covers 13 residues. Trimming took 2 bases from V and 4 from J, leaving 10 bases between them. CDR1 SGHDT and CDR2 YYEEEE come from the germline V gene. The CDR3 bases are TGTGCCAGCAGCTTACGGGGTTTATACGAGCAGTACTTC. Its protein product is CASSLRGLYEQYF.

The chain employs TRBV24-1 and TRBJ2-7; TRBD1 matches 9 bases. Germline V gives CDR1 KGHDR, CDR2 SFDVKD. CDR3 size: 14 residues. V shed 4 bases, J shed 9 bases, and the junction held 9 bases outside the gene matches. CDR3 sequence (DNA): TGTGCCACCAGTGACTCGGGACAGGGTTTATGGCAGTACTTC. Amino acid sequence: CATSDSGQGLWQYF.

The CDR3 DNA reads TGTGCCAGCAGCCAGTCTCTTTATCAAGAGACCCAGTACTTC. This translates into CASSQSLYQETQYF. The chain employs TRBV11-2 and TRBJ2-5; no firm D call. Trimming took off 5 bases at V and 2 bases at J, with 12 bases between the two ends. This CDR3 spans 14 amino acids. Germline V gene lookup returns CDR1 SGHAT and CDR2 FQNNGV.

The genes are TRBV6-5 and TRBJ2-3; TRBD2 matches 7 bases. Germline values: CDR1 MNHEY, CDR2 SVGAGI. V shed 5 bases and J 3 bases; nucleotides not matched to a gene: 8. The CDR3 runs to 15 residues. As DNA, the CDR3 is TGTGCCAGCAGTAGTCGGGCGGGGGTAACAGATACGCAGTATTTT. This translates into CASSSRAGVTDTQYF.

The CDR3: CASSPRQGGEQYF. The CDR3 DNA sequence: TGTGCCAGCAGCCCTAGACAGGGCGGCGAGCAGTACTTC. The rearrangement uses TRBV7-3 and TRBJ2-7, with 7 bases aligning to TRBD1. Germline V lookup: CDR1 SGHTA, CDR2 FQGTGA. Losses at the gene ends were 5 bases for V and 6 bases for J; bases not matched to a gene: 7. The CDR3 spans 13 residues.

The rearrangement joins TRBV6-5 to TRBJ2-6; D might be TRBD1 (5 bases). Germline-derived CDR1 and CDR2 are MNHEY and SVGAGI. V lost 6 bases to trimming and J lost 2 bases, with 11 bases between them. This CDR3 has 15 residues. The CDR3 sequence: CASSPTVPGANVLTF. CDR3 coding DNA: TGTGCCAGCAGCCCGACAGTTCCTGGGGCCAACGTCCTGACTTTC.

The rearrangement uses TRBV3-1 (or the pseudogene TRBV3-2) and TRBJ1-6; weak D call: TRBD1 (6 bases). The germline CDR1 and CDR2 sequences are LGHDT and YNNKEL (reference sequence). Trimming removed 1 base at V and 9 bases at J, with 16 bases between. The CDR3 is made up of 16 amino acids. The CDR3 is CASSQVGGGPVSPLHF. The CDR3 nucleotides read TGTGCCAGCAGCCAAGTCGGGGGGGGGCCTGTTTCACCCCTCCACTTT.

The chain has TRBV15 and TRBJ1-2; 9 bases match TRBD1. With V trimmed by 4 bases and J by 4 bases, 4 bases remained unmatched. CDR3 length equals 14 residues. Germline V lookup: CDR1 LNHNV, CDR2 YYDKDF (reference sequence). The CDR3 sequence: CATSTQTGGYGYTF. CDR3 bases: TGTGCCACCAGCACCCAGACAGGGGGCTATGGCTACACCTTC. Variable domain in full (rest from reference TRBV15 and TRBJ1-2): DAMVIQNPRYQVTQFGKPVTLSCSQTLNHNVMYWYQQKSSQAPKLLFHYYDKDFNNEADTPDNFQSRRPNTSFCFLDIRSPGLGDTAMYLCATSTQTGGYGYTFGSGTRLTVV.

This sequence joins TRBV5-1 and TRBJ2-7, with 7 bases that match TRBD2. Germline CDR1 and CDR2: SGHRS and YFSETQ. The ends lost 5 bases at V and 2 bases at J; junction bases unmatched: 7. The CDR3 covers 14 residues. The DNA for the CDR3 is TGCGCCAGCAGGTCCGGGACTACCCCCTACGAGCAGTACTTC. It translates to CASRSGTTPYEQYF.

The chain carries TRBV5-1 and TRBJ2-3, with D perhaps being TRBD1 or TRBD2 (5 bases each). The CDR3 is 12 residues long. The ends were cut back, 5 bases at V and 1 base at J, with 5 bases in the middle. Germline V gives CDR1 SGHRS, CDR2 YFSETQ. CDR3: CASRGGTDTQYF. For the CDR3, the DNA is TGCGCCAGCAGGGGGGGCACAGATACGCAGTATTTT.

In its sample, this clone was seen a few times. This sequence joins TRBV12-3 or TRBV12-4 and TRBJ1-1; D is unresolved. This CDR3 region has 13 residues. V was pared by 5 bases and J by 1 base, with 8 bases between. The CDR3 here is CASSEQANTEAFF. In nucleotides, the CDR3 is TGTGCCAGCAGTGAACAAGCGAACACTGAAGCTTTCTTT.

The V gene is TRBV24-1, the J gene TRBJ1-5; no reliable D call. V lost 4 bases and J 9 bases, leaving 15 bases between the germline ends. This CDR3 has 14 amino acids. The germline V gene encodes CDR1 KGHDR and CDR2 SFDVKD. CDR3 loop: CATSDTDRFWPQHF. CDR3 nucleotides: TGTGCCACCAGTGACACCGACCGTTTTTGGCCCCAGCATTTT.

This clone was picked up a small number of times. J is TRBJ2-1 and V is TRBV11-3, with TRBD2 matching 9 bases. The CDR3 totals 17 residues. The V gene end was trimmed by 5 bases and the J gene end by 4 bases; junction bases not matched to a gene: 12. Germline V gene data show CDR1 as SGHNT and CDR2 as YENEEA. The CDR3 DNA follows: TGTGCCAGCAGCCCCCGAACCAGCGGGGGGACATACAATGAGCAGTTCTTC. Encoded protein: CASSPRTSGGTYNEQFF.

This clone was seen just once. The chain employs TRBV4-2 and TRBJ1-2; D ambiguous. There are 18 residues in the CDR3. The V end was cut by 0 bases, the J end by 4 bases, with 21 bases between. Germline CDR1 reads LGHNA; CDR2 reads YNFKEQ. The CDR3 region is CASSQDFDSLSLGYGYTF. CDR3 nucleotide sequence: TGTGCCAGCAGCCAAGATTTCGACTCACTGTCTTTGGGCTATGGCTACACCTTC.

The V and J genes are TRBV2 and TRBJ1-1; D not resolved. Germline V gives CDR1 SNHLY, CDR2 FYNNEI. The V and J ends lost 4 bases and 2 bases respectively, with 11 bases between them. The CDR3 length is 14 residues. CDR3 loop: CASSVGRTNTEAFF. For the CDR3, the DNA is TGTGCCAGCAGTGTAGGACGGACCAACACTGAAGCTTTCTTT.

The chain links TRBV7-6 to TRBJ2-5; a weak D match, TRBD1 (7 bases). V was shortened by 1 base and J by 5 bases, with 20 bases between the two germline ends. The CDR3 runs to 17 residues. Germline CDR1 is SGHVS and CDR2 is FNYEAQ. Written as DNA, the CDR3 is TGTGCCAGCAGCTTAGAGGCAGGGGGATTTAGCGGCGAGACCCAGTACTTC. As protein: CASSLEAGGFSGETQYF.